This T cell receptor beta chain was sequenced for a study of memory CD4+ T cells and cytomegalovirus serostatus. Single viable CD3+CD4+CD8-CD45RO+ cells were sorted as the memory CD4+ T cells. This clone was counted once. How the authors handled the data: Out-of-frame sequences were removed, leaving 2,000,000 or so distinct TCRbeta sequences. This table comes from immunoSEQ multiplex PCR, and its TCRdb copy is limited to in-frame clones, with some not included. V and J calls and clone size are those listed in that table; D and trimming were worked out from the DNA. The sample has around 40,000 clones, about three quarters seen once. Between the trimmed V and J ends, which lost 0 bases and 3 bases, there was a span of 17 bases. The CDR3 runs to 17 residues. The germline V gene encodes CDR1 GTSNPN and CDR2 SVGIG (reference sequence).

Sequencing was carried out using memory CD4+ T cells from blood. The receptor's source is an adult in good health and CMV-seronegative. The V gene is TRBV30, the J gene TRBJ1-4, with D possibly TRBD1 on 6 matching bases. The CDR3 nucleotides read TGTGCCTGGAGTGTCATCCTCTCCGGGACATCTAATGAAAAACTGTTTTTT. The encoded protein is CAWSVILSGTSNEKLFF.